The TCR beta chain under discussion was sequenced for a study of T cell repertoires in cytomegalovirus infection. Study in general: CMV epitopes in the study were HLA-C-restricted (recently identified) and HLA-B-restricted (well studied). Indications came from public TCR beta signatures; they pointed to CMV infection and to a matching HLA type. Overall study findings and caveats: Identification of carriers of CMV plus the relevant HLA was performed using cumulative public TCR beta family frequency. HLA-C-restricted CMV-specific TCR beta clonotypes prevailed in the ex vivo response.

A remark on this clonotype: The antigen remains unidentified. It may be a read error: a sequence one base away is much more abundant.

V dropped 2 bases and J dropped 5 bases, with 10 bases sitting between them. Germline CDR1 and CDR2: SGHVS and FNYEAQ. This CDR3 contains 14 residues. TCRdb reprocessed the reads with MiXCR, giving one entry per CDR3 protein. The sample lists around 900,000 distinct CDR3 sequences; 25% to 40% were seen once. This sample comprised cultured CD8+ T cells from PBMCs, obtained from culture after CMV antigen stimulation. The chain carries TRBV7-6 and TRBJ2-1, with a weak D call TRBD2 (5 bases). The receptor comes from a human donor in good health (CMV status not recorded). Some clones in this sample may be carry-over from other donors' samples. The CDR3 loop reads CASSLLDFDNEQFF. In nucleotides, the CDR3 is TGTGCCAGCAGCTTATTGGACTTCGACAATGAGCAGTTCTTC. Looking up the rest from reference TRBV7-6 and TRBJ2-1 gives the full variable domain: GAGVSQSPRYKVTKRGQDVALRCDPISGHVSLYWYRQALGQGPEFLTYFNYEAQQDKSGLPNDRFSAERPEGSISTLTIQRTEQRDSAMYRCASSLLDFDNEQFFGPGTRLTVL.